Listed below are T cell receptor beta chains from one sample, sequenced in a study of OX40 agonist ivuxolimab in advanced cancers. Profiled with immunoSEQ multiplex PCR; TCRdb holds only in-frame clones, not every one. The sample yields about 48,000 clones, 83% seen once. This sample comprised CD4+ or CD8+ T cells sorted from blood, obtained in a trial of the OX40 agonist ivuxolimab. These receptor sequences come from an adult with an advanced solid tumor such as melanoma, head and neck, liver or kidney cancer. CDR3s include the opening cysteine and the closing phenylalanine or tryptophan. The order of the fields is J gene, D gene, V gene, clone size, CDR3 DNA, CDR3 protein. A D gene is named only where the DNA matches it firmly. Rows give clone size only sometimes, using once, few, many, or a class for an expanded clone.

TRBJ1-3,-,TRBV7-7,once,TGTGCTAGCAGCTTAGGAGATTCCTCTGGAAACACCATATATTTT,CASSLGDSSGNTIYF
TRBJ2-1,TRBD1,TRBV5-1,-,TGCGCCAGCCTCTCCGGGACAGGGTACAACAATGAGCAGTTCTTC,CASLSGTGYNNEQFF
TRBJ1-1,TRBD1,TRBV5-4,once,TGTGCCAGCAGCGCATATCAGACGGGACAGGGAAGGACTGAAGCTTTCTTT,CASSAYQTGQGRTEAFF
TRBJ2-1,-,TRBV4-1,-,TGCGCCAGCAGTCAAAGCCCGCTACTATACAATGAGCAGTTCTTC,CASSQSPLLYNEQFF
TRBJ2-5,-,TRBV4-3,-,TGCGCCAGCAGCCCCGGGGGCAGGGTCCAAGAGACCCAGTACTTC,CASSPGGRVQETQYF
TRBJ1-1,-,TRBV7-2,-,TGTGCCACCTCAAGCTCTCAGTGGGCTGAAGCTTTCTTT,CATSSSQWAEAFF
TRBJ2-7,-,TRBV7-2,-,TGTGCCAGCAGGCGATCCGGGGCCTACGAGCAGTACTTC,CASRRSGAYEQYF
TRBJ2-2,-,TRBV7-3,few,TGTGCCAGCAGCTTGCAGGGATTCACCGGGGAGCTGTTTTTT,CASSLQGFTGELFF
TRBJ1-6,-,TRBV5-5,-,TGTGCCAGCAGCTCCTATAATTCACCCCTCCACTTT,CASSSYNSPLHF
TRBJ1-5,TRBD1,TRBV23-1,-,TGCGCCAGATATAGACAGGGGAAATTTCAGCCCCAGCATTTT,CARYRQGKFQPQHF
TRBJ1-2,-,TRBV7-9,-,TGTGCCAGCAGCCTGGACAGTCATGGCTACACCTTC,CASSLDSHGYTF
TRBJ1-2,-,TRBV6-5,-,TGTGCCAGCAGTTACGTATATTATTCAGGACAGACCTTC,CASSYVYYSGQTF
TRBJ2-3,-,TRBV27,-,TGTGCCAGCAGTTTAGAATTAGTGTCGACAGATACGCAGTATTTT,CASSLELVSTDTQYF
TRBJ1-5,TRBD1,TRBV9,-,TGTGCCAGCAGCGTAGCAACAGGGGATGGTCAGCCCCAGCATTTT,CASSVATGDGQPQHF
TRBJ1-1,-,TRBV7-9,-,TGTGCCAGCAGCTTACTCGTGATAGAGCCCGTGAACACTGAAGCTTTCTTT,CASSLLVIEPVNTEAFF
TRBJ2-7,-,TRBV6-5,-,TGTGCCAGCAACAACCAGGCCCCTTACGAGCAGTACTTC,CASNNQAPYEQYF
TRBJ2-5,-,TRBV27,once,TGTGCCAGCAGTTTAGGGTACCAAGAGACCCAGTACTTC,CASSLGYQETQYF
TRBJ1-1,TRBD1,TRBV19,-,TGTGCCAGTAGTTTGGGGACAGGGGCCGCGAGCACTGAAGCTTTCTTT,CASSLGTGAASTEAFF
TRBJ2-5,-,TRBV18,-,TGTGCCAGCTCACCTAATCCACAGGGGACCCAGTACTTC,CASSPNPQGTQYF
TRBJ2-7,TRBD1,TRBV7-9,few,TGTGCCAGCAGCTTGTCGGGACAGGGGATAAACGAGCAGTACTTC,CASSLSGQGINEQYF
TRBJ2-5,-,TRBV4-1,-,TGCGCCAGCAGCCTCCCTCGACAGCAAGAGACCCAGTACTTC,CASSLPRQQETQYF
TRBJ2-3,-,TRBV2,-,TGTGCCAGCAGAGAATTTAGCACAGATACGCAGTATTTT,CASREFSTDTQYF
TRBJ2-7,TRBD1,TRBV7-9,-,TGTGCAACCGACAGGGTTTACGAGCAGTACTTC,CATDRVYEQYF
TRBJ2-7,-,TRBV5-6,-,TGTGCCAGCAGCTTGGTCAGGGGCTACGAGCAGTACTTC,CASSLVRGYEQYF
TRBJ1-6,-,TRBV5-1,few,TGCGCCAGCAGCTTGGACAGGGATTCACCCCTCCACTTT,CASSLDRDSPLHF
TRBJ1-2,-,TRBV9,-,TGTGCCAGCAGCGCGGTTGGGGGTTTCGGCTACACCTTC,CASSAVGGFGYTF
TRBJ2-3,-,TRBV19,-,TGTGCCAGTAGTATACCAGGGGGGACAGATACGCAGTATTTT,CASSIPGGTDTQYF
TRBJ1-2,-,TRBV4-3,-,TGCGCCAGCAGCCAAGTAGGGCAGGGCTATGGCTACACCTTC,CASSQVGQGYGYTF
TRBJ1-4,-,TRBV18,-,TGTGCCAGCTCACCACCAAGCGGTCGCGGTTCCGAAAAACTGTTTTTT,CASSPPSGRGSEKLFF
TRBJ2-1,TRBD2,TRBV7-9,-,TGTGCCAGCAGCTTAGCCCGAACTAGCGGGGGGAGCTCCTACAATGAGCAGTTCTTC,CASSLARTSGGSSYNEQFF
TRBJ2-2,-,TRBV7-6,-,TGTGCCAGCAGCACGGGACTGACCGCGAACACCGGGGAGCTGTTTTTT,CASSTGLTANTGELFF
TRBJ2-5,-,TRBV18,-,TGTGCCAGCTCGACCCGAAGGGGACAAGAGACCCAGTACTTC,CASSTRRGQETQYF
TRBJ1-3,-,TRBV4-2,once,TGTGCCAGCAGCCAAGGGTTGGTGGGGCTGGAAAACACCATATATTTT,CASSQGLVGLENTIYF
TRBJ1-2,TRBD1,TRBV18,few,TGTGCCAGCTCACTTGACAGGGGCAGTTTTGGCTACACCTTC,CASSLDRGSFGYTF
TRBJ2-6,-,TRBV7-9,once,TGTGCCAGCAGCACCACCCAGGGCCCGTCTGGGGCCAACGTCCTGACTTTC,CASSTTQGPSGANVLTF
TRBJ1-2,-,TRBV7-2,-,TGTGCCAGCAGCTCAAGTCGGGACTCCTCGGGAGGCTACACCTTC,CASSSSRDSSGGYTF
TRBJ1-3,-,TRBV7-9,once,TGTGCCAGCAGTCTCACAGAAACCAGCTCTGGAAACACCATATATTTT,CASSLTETSSGNTIYF
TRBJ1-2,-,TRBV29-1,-,TGCAGCGCCGCGACAGGCAACTATGGCTACACCTTC,CSAATGNYGYTF
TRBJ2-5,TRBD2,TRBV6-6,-,TGTGCCAGCAGCCCCCGCGCTAGCGGGGGAGGAGAGACCCAGTACTTC,CASSPRASGGGETQYF
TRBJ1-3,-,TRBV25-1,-,TGTGCCAGCAGTAGGGGATCGTGGTCTGGAAACACCATATATTTT,CASSRGSWSGNTIYF
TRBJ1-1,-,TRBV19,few,TGTGCCAGTAGTATTTGGGGAGACGACACTGAAGCTTTCTTT,CASSIWGDDTEAFF
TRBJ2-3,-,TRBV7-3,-,TGTGCCAGCAGCTTAATGGGGACGGCTACAGATACGCAGTATTTT,CASSLMGTATDTQYF
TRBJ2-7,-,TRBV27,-,TGTGCCAGCAGTTTAGTGGGGGGGCTCGTCGCCTACGAGCAGTACTTC,CASSLVGGLVAYEQYF
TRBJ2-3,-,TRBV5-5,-,TGTGCCAGCAGCTCCCTGTGGGGATCTAGCACAGATACGCAGTATTTT,CASSSLWGSSTDTQYF
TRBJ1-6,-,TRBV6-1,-,TGTGCCAGCCTGGACGGGACCAGCCTCCACTTT,CASLDGTSLHF
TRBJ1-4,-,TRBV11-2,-,TGTGCCAGCAGCCAACCCCCCAGGAGCGAAAAACTGTTTTTT,CASSQPPRSEKLFF
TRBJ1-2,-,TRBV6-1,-,TGTGCCAGCAGTGAAGTTGGGACGGTCTATGGCTACACCTTC,CASSEVGTVYGYTF
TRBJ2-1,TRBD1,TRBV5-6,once,TGTGCCAGCAGCCCGGGGACAGGGGGCACGTATGAGCAGTTCTTC,CASSPGTGGTYEQFF
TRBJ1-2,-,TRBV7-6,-,TGTGCCAGCAGCCCCCGGGAGTCCGATGGCTACACCTTC,CASSPRESDGYTF
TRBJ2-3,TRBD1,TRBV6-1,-,TGTGCCAGCAGTGAAGGGACAGGATCGACAGATACGCAGTATTTT,CASSEGTGSTDTQYF
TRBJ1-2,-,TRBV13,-,TGTGCCAGCAGCTTAAAAGGGGCCTTAGCTAACTATGGCTACACCTTC,CASSLKGALANYGYTF
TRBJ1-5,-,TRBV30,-,TGTGCCTGGAGTGTACGGGGGAGCAATCAGCCCCAGCATTTT,CAWSVRGSNQPQHF
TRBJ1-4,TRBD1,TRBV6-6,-,TGTGCCAGCAGTTACACGACAGGGGGTGGTGAAAAACTGTTTTTT,CASSYTTGGGEKLFF
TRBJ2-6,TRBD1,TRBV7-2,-,TGTGCCAGCAGCGGCGACAGGGTTGGAACTGGGGCCAACGTCCTGACTTTC,CASSGDRVGTGANVLTF
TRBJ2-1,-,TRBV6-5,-,TGTGCCAGCAGTTATGACTCGAGCTCCTACAATGAGCAGTTCTTC,CASSYDSSSYNEQFF
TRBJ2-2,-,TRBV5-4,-,TGTGCCAGCAGCCAGAGACAGGCGAACACCGGGGAGCTGTTTTTT,CASSQRQANTGELFF
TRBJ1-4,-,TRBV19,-,TGTGCCAGTAGTTCGAAAAGTATCAGACAGTATAATGAAAAACTGTTTTTT,CASSSKSIRQYNEKLFF
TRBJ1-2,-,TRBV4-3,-,TGCGCCAGCAGCCAAGTCGTTATTGCCCTGCCTAACTATGGCTACACCTTC,CASSQVVIALPNYGYTF
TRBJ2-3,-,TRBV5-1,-,TGCGCCAGCAGCCCTCCGAGAGGAGATACGCAGTATTTT,CASSPPRGDTQYF
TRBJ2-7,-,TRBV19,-,TGTGCCAGTAGTATAGATCGGCAGGGGTCCTACGAGCAGTACTTC,CASSIDRQGSYEQYF